These 28 T cell receptor beta chains were sequenced from one sample in a study of cytomegalovirus exposure and HLA in healthy donors (dated by TCRdb to the late 2010s). Libraries were prepared through the immunoSEQ multiplex PCR assay. For the multiplex PCR, a mixture combining 60 forward primers for TCR Vbeta segments and 13 reverse primers for TCR Jbeta segments was used. TCRdb provides this immuneACCESS table in a form limited to in-frame rearrangements. Some clones are lacking; in checked studies, under half of them reflect an unresolved V gene, and why the rest are absent is not known. For this sample there are approximately 150,000 clones; roughly three quarters appear just once. The top ten hold 3.1% of the sample. Sequencing used PBMCs. These receptors all come from a male donor in good health and CMV-seronegative.

This clone occurred a few times. The chain joins TRBV21-1 to TRBJ1-1. TRBV21-1 is a documented pseudogene. This CDR3 spans 13 amino acids. CDR3 sequence reads: CASSNGEVTEAFF. The CDR3 region has the DNA TGTGCCAGCAGCAACGGGGAGGTCACTGAAGCTTTCTTT.

This clone was picked up a small number of times. The chain couples TRBV6-5 to TRBJ2-7, with 8 positions matching TRBD2. The V segment lost 6 bases and the J segment 0 bases; nucleotides outside the gene matches: 1. The germline V gene encodes CDR1 MNHEY and CDR2 SVGAGI. There are 13 residues in the CDR3. The CDR3 loop reads CASRRGVSYEQYF. In nucleotides, the CDR3 is TGTGCCAGCAGGCGGGGGGTCTCCTACGAGCAGTACTTC.

The chain uses TRBV6-1 and TRBJ1-5; possible D gene TRBD1, 6 bases. This CDR3 is 15 amino acids long. Germline V gene data show CDR1 as MNHNS and CDR2 as SASEGT. The germline V and J ends were trimmed by 4 bases and 0 bases, with 10 bases remaining between them. CDR3 nucleotides: TGTGCCAGCAGTGGGGGGACAAATAGCAATCAGCCCCAGCATTTT. Amino acid sequence: CASSGGTNSNQPQHF.

This chain uses TRBV7-9 with TRBJ2-5; TRBD1 might be the D (6 bases). This CDR3 comprises 15 residues. The V end lost 4 bases, the J end lost 2 bases, and 14 bases lay between the germline ends. Germline loops: CDR1 SEHNR, CDR2 FQNEAQ (reference sequence). CDR3 DNA: TGTGCCAGCAGCTCCATTAAGACAGGACAAGAGACCCAGTACTTC. Protein product: CASSSIKTGQETQYF.

The chain employs TRBV6-6 and TRBJ1-2, with TRBD1 matching 8 bases. The CDR3 is 15 residues long. Trimming took 4 bases from V and 3 from J; bases not matched to a gene: 7. Germline V gene data show CDR1 as MNHNY and CDR2 as SVGAGI (reference sequence). The CDR3 spells CASSWDSGGDYGYTF. The CDR3 nucleotides are TGTGCCAGCAGTTGGGATTCAGGGGGCGACTATGGCTACACCTTC.

This chain links TRBV9 with TRBJ2-7, with D perhaps TRBD1 (6 bases). Trimming cost V 4 bases and J 2 bases, with 13 bases left between them. The CDR3 spans 14 residues. Germline V CDR1 and CDR2: SGDLS, YYNGEE. The DNA for the CDR3 is TGTGCCAGCAGCCCAACCACAGGGACCTACGAGCAGTACTTC. Translated: CASSPTTGTYEQYF.

This clone was detected only once. V and J are TRBV9 and TRBJ2-3, with 7 bases that match TRBD2. CDR3 size: 17 residues. J was trimmed by 1 base and V by 3 bases; bases with no gene match: 11. CDR1 and CDR2 from the germline V gene are SGDLS and YYNGEE. The CDR3 nucleotides read TGTGCCAGCAGCGCCTCCTGGGAGGGATCGGGCACAGATACGCAGTATTTT. This codes for CASSASWEGSGTDTQYF.

This clone was observed a single time. The V and J genes are TRBV28 and TRBJ2-7; 7 bases are a match to TRBD1. Germline V gene sequence: CDR1 MDHEN, CDR2 SYDVKM. The CDR3 sequence is 13 residues long. J lost 0 bases, V lost 6 bases, and 2 bases had no gene match. The CDR3 loop is CASRGDSSYEQYF. CDR3 nucleotide sequence: TGTGCCAGCAGAGGGGACAGCTCCTACGAGCAGTACTTC.

The chain links TRBV2 to TRBJ2-2; 11 bases line up with TRBD1. The J segment lost 3 bases and the V segment lost 6 bases, leaving 0 bases of the junction unmatched. This CDR3 contains 14 residues. Germline lookup yields CDR1 SNHLY and CDR2 FYNNEI. CDR3 residues: CASRGQGDTGELFF. DNA for the CDR3: TGTGCCAGCAGGGGACAGGGGGACACCGGGGAGCTGTTTTTT.

J is TRBJ2-7 and V is TRBV30; D remains ambiguous. Germline loops: CDR1 GTSNPN, CDR2 SVGIG (reference sequence). The CDR3 loop spans 13 amino acids. V was clipped by 2 bases and J by 2 bases, with 10 bases between them. CDR3 bases: TGTGCCTGGAGTCCCTACCCCACCTACGAGCAGTACTTC. As protein: CAWSPYPTYEQYF.

The chain has TRBV7-2 and TRBJ1-1; TRBD1 matches 9 bases. This CDR3 is built from 14 residues. V dropped 3 bases and J dropped 2; count of bases not matched to a gene: 1. Germline assignment: CDR1 SGHTA and CDR2 FQGNSA. The DNA for the CDR3 is TGTGCCAGCAGCTTGGGACAGGGCAACACTGAAGCTTTCTTT. Its protein product is CASSLGQGNTEAFF.

This clone was seen once. The V gene is TRBV6-5, the J gene TRBJ2-7; the D gene is possibly TRBD2 (5 bases). The V end was cut by 5 bases, the J end by 12 bases, with 20 bases between. The CDR3 contains 13 residues. Germline lookup yields CDR1 MNHEY and CDR2 SVGAGI. The CDR3, as DNA: TGTGCCAGCAGTACGCCGGGGTCCCCACGCCGGTACTTC. Amino acid sequence: CASSTPGSPRRYF.

The chain recombines TRBV19 with TRBJ1-1, with TRBD1 as a possible D gene (6 bases). Trimming left V 4 bases short and J 1 base short, with 10 bases between. The CDR3 is made up of 14 amino acids. CDR1 and CDR2 from the germline V gene are LNHDA and SQIVND (reference sequence). DNA for the CDR3: TGTGCCAGTAGTAGGCAACAGGGGAACACTGAAGCTTTCTTT. Translating it yields CASSRQQGNTEAFF.

The V and J genes are TRBV15 and TRBJ2-1; TRBD2 matches 8 bases. Germline assignment: CDR1 LNHNV and CDR2 YYDKDF (reference sequence). The CDR3 is 18 amino acids. After removal of 2 bases from V and 8 bases from J, the junction contained 17 bases not matched to a gene. CDR3 bases: TGTGCCACCAGCAGAACCGGACCAGCGGGAGTCGGGGGCGATGAGCAGTTCTTC. Translated: CATSRTGPAGVGGDEQFF.

The rearrangement uses TRBV19 and TRBJ1-2; 10 bases align to TRBD1. The V segment lost 7 bases and the J segment 2 bases; nucleotides outside the gene matches: 10. The germline gives CDR1 LNHDA, CDR2 SQIVND (reference sequence). The CDR3 length is 16 residues. CDR3 nucleotide sequence: TGTGCCAGTAAAGACCGGGACAGGGGATCAAACTATGGCTACACCTTC. Amino acid sequence: CASKDRDRGSNYGYTF.

The J gene is TRBJ2-7, the V gene TRBV14, with 11 bases fitting TRBD1. The J call may not be correct, given that the DNA end is closer to TRBJ2-1. Germline CDR1 and CDR2: SGHDN and FVKESK. This CDR3 spans 16 amino acids. The CDR3 DNA follows: TGTGCCAGCAGCCGTAGCCTGCCGGGACAGGGGGGCGAGCAGTTCTTC. Translating gives CASSRSLPGQGGEQFF.

In this sample, this clone turned up a few times. A read error may produce the germline difference seen at one junction end. J is TRBJ1-1 and V is TRBV19; D not resolved. The CDR3 length is 12 residues. The germline gives CDR1 LNHDA, CDR2 SQIVND (reference sequence). The CDR3 sequence: CASSTPFGEAAF. DNA of the CDR3: TGTGCCAGTAGTACCCCCTTCGGAGAAGCGGCGTTT.

This chain links TRBV7-6 with TRBJ2-3; D is uncertain. Trimming cost V 2 bases and J 4 bases, with 4 bases left between them. This CDR3 spans 12 amino acids. The germline V gene has CDR1 SGHVS and CDR2 FNYEAQ. The DNA of the CDR3 is TGTGCCAGCAGCTTATTCTCAGATACGCAGTATTTT. Protein sequence: CASSLFSDTQYF.

This chain connects TRBV19 to TRBJ1-3; no reliable D call. V was clipped by 6 bases and J by 0 bases, with 12 bases between them. This CDR3 has 15 residues. CDR1 and CDR2 (germline): LNHDA, SQIVND (reference sequence). CDR3 in DNA: TGTGCCAGTAGGTTACAGCACACCTCTGGAAACACCATATATTTT. This encodes CASRLQHTSGNTIYF.

The genes are TRBV7-2 and TRBJ1-6; 8 nucleotides match TRBD1. CDR1 and CDR2 (germline): SGHTA, FQGNSA. The V and J ends lost 5 bases and 9 bases, in that order; junction bases with no gene match: 12. This CDR3 region has 16 residues. As DNA, the CDR3 is TGTGCCAGCAGCCTTAGATGGGGACAGGCGGGTTCACCCCTCCACTTT. This translates into CASSLRWGQAGSPLHF. The variable domain in full, completed from reference TRBV7-2 and TRBJ1-6, reads GAGVSQSPSNKVTEKGKDVELRCDPISGHTALYWYRQSLGQGLEFLIYFQGNSAPDKSGLPSDRFSAERTGGSVSTLTIQRTQQEDSAVYLCASSLRWGQAGSPLHFGNGTRLTVT.

This clone was observed a handful of times. The chain combines TRBV20-1 with TRBJ2-5, with unresolved D. The CDR3 has 10 residues. V lost 3 bases to trimming and J lost 7 bases, with 6 bases between them. The germline V gene has CDR1 DFQATT and CDR2 SNEGSKA (reference sequence). For the CDR3, the DNA is TGCAGTGCTAGGAGTCCGACCCAGTACTTC. It encodes CSARSPTQYF.

In its sample, this clone was seen a few times. An end of the junction differs from the germline gene, which may be a read error. This chain joins TRBV5-5 and TRBJ1-1; the match to TRBD1 covers 9 bases. The CDR3 totals 16 residues. Germline V lookup: CDR1 SGHKS, CDR2 YYEKEE (reference sequence). The CDR3 spells CASSAMTGGKGTEAFF. The CDR3, as DNA: TGCGCCAGCAGCGCTATGACAGGGGGAAAGGGGACTGAAGCTTTCTTT.

The DNA for the CDR3 is TGTGCCAGCAGTGAATTGGGGGCGGGGGGGCCGAGGGAGACCCAGTACTTC. It translates to CASSELGAGGPRETQYF. The chain uses TRBV2 and TRBJ2-5, with 9 bases lining up with TRBD2. The CDR3 length is 17 residues. After removal of 2 bases from V and 5 bases from J, the junction contained 12 bases not matched to a gene. From germline, CDR1 is SNHLY and CDR2 FYNNEI. Using reference TRBV2 and TRBJ2-5 for the parts outside the CDR3, the full variable domain is EPEVTQTPSHQVTQMGQEVILRCVPISNHLYFYWYRQILGQKVEFLVSFYNNEISEKSEIFDDQFSVERPDGSNFTLKIRSTKLEDSAMYFCASSELGAGGPRETQYFGPGTRLLVL.

The V gene is TRBV30, the J gene TRBJ1-5; D uncertain. V was pared by 4 bases and J by 2 bases, with 12 bases between. CDR3 length: 14 residues. CDR1 GTSNPN and CDR2 SVGIG come from the germline V gene (reference sequence). The CDR3 nucleotides are TGTGCCTGGACGGAGGGCTTGGGCAATCAGCCCCAGCATTTT. Protein product: CAWTEGLGNQPQHF.

The chain carries TRBV18 and TRBJ1-2; maybe TRBD1 (5 bases). The CDR3 is 13 amino acids. V was pared by 6 bases and J by 8 bases, with 16 bases between. Germline values: CDR1 KGHSH, CDR2 LQKENI. CDR3 in DNA: TGTGCCAGCTCGCGGGACCGGTCGGGGGGCTACACCTTC. Translating gives CASSRDRSGGYTF.

This sequence joins TRBV5-1 and TRBJ2-3, with D maybe TRBD1 (6 bases). With 1 base removed from V and 2 bases from J, the gap between germline ends came to 11 bases. The length of the CDR3 is 15 residues. Germline V gene sequence: CDR1 SGHRS, CDR2 YFSETQ. This CDR3 is CASSLTGRVTDTQYF. The DNA for the CDR3 is TGCGCCAGCAGCTTGACAGGGCGGGTCACAGATACGCAGTATTTT.

The chain joins TRBV19 to TRBJ2-6, with D unresolved. The CDR3 consists of 12 residues. Germline lookup yields CDR1 LNHDA and CDR2 SQIVND (reference sequence). Trimming shortened V by 9 bases and J by 1 base, and 4 bases separated the two germline ends. This CDR3 reads CASASGANVLTF. The CDR3 DNA follows: TGTGCCAGCGCGTCTGGGGCCAACGTCCTGACTTTC.

CDR3 in amino acids: CASSEVADGYTF. CDR3 in DNA: TGTGCCAGCAGTGAAGTCGCGGATGGCTACACCTTC. The chain employs TRBV6-1 and TRBJ1-2; D ambiguous. Germline values: CDR1 MNHNS, CDR2 SASEGT. V was trimmed by 1 base and J by 6 bases, leaving 6 bases between them. This CDR3 region has 12 residues.